A single sample is the source of the 18 T cell receptor beta chains below, sequenced in a study of blood T cell repertoires in COVID-19. The protocol was immunoSEQ multiplex PCR, while the TCRdb copy is restricted to in-frame clones and leaves out a portion. The sample includes about 230,000 clones, about 83% of them seen just once. The sequenced sample consisted of peripheral blood. These receptors all come from a woman between 45 and 60 years old with acute or convalescent COVID-19.

This chain connects TRBV28 to TRBJ1-2; 8 nucleotides line up with TRBD1. This CDR3 comprises 14 residues. CDR1 and CDR2 (germline): MDHEN, SYDVKM. After removal of 3 bases from V and 7 bases from J, the junction contained 7 bases not matched to a gene. CDR3 protein: CASSFRAGGFGYTF. DNA of the CDR3: TGTGCCAGCAGTTTCCGGGCAGGGGGCTTTGGCTACACCTTC.

The V gene is TRBV5-3, the J gene TRBJ2-5; possible D gene TRBD2, 5 bases. TRBV5-3 is classed as an ORF, of uncertain function. Trimming removed 1 base from V and 5 bases from J, with 18 bases in between. The CDR3 totals 16 residues. The CDR3 nucleotides are TGTGCCAGAAGCTTGTTCCGCGAGGGAGCAGAGGAGACCCAGTACTTC. It yields the protein CARSLFREGAEETQYF.

The chain carries TRBV9 and TRBJ2-3, with 8 bases fitting TRBD1. V was pared by 2 bases and J by 4 bases, with 9 bases of the junction left unmatched. The V gene's germline CDR1 is SGDLS and CDR2 YYNGEE. CDR3 length: 16 amino acids. This chain's CDR3 is CASSVKQGVGADTQYF. The CDR3 nucleotides read TGTGCCAGCAGCGTTAAACAGGGGGTTGGTGCAGATACGCAGTATTTT.

This clone was observed a few times. The CDR3 region is CASSQGRTTEAFF. CDR3 DNA: TGTGCCAGCAGCCAGGGTAGAACCACTGAAGCTTTCTTT. V is TRBV28 and J is TRBJ1-1; tentative D call: TRBD1 (5 bases). CDR1 and CDR2 (germline): MDHEN, SYDVKM. The CDR3 length is 13 residues. Trimming left V 6 bases short and J 4 bases short, with 12 bases between.

The chain couples TRBV28 to TRBJ1-4, with 10 bases fitting TRBD1. Germline CDR1 reads MDHEN; CDR2 reads SYDVKM. The CDR3 runs to 15 residues. Losses at the gene ends were 3 bases for V and 7 bases for J; bases not matched to a gene: 5. CDR3 nucleotide sequence: TGTGCCAGCAGTTTGCTGACAGGGGGCGTTGAAAAACTGTTTTTT. This codes for CASSLLTGGVEKLFF.

This chain joins TRBV9 and TRBJ2-1; D is unclear. Between the trimmed V and J ends, which lost 4 bases and 8 bases, there was a span of 10 bases. The CDR3 contains 12 residues. Looked up from germline, CDR1 is SGDLS and CDR2 is YYNGEE. CDR3 bases: TGTGCCAGCAGCCCGAGTCTCTATGAGCAGTTCTTC. This encodes CASSPSLYEQFF.

The gene calls are TRBV30 and TRBJ2-7; 8 nucleotides agree with TRBD1. The junction had 3 bases not matched to a gene; V was cut back by 1 base and J by 7 bases. CDR1 and CDR2 from the germline V gene are GTSNPN and SVGIG (reference sequence). The CDR3 extends over 12 amino acids. The CDR3 DNA is TGTGCCTGGAGTGGGACAGGGTTGGAGCAGTACTTC. Amino acids: CAWSGTGLEQYF.

The chain employs TRBV9 and TRBJ2-5; D might be TRBD2 (5 bases). Trimming shortened V by 2 bases and J by 3 bases, and 11 bases separated the two germline ends. The V gene's germline CDR1 is SGDLS and CDR2 YYNGEE. This CDR3 is built from 14 residues. As DNA, the CDR3 is TGTGCCAGCAGCGTTTCTAGCCCTAAAGAGACCCAGTACTTC. As protein: CASSVSSPKETQYF.

A single count supports this clone. The V gene is TRBV7-9, the J gene TRBJ2-1; D is perhaps TRBD1 (5 bases). The CDR3 has 14 amino acids. Germline V gene sequence: CDR1 SEHNR, CDR2 FQNEAQ (reference sequence). V dropped 5 bases and J dropped 4 bases, with 12 bases sitting between them. Here the CDR3 DNA reads TGTGCCAGCAGCACCCGACAGTTTTACAATGAGCAGTTCTTC. Its protein product is CASSTRQFYNEQFF. Full variable domain (outside the CDR3, taken from reference TRBV7-9 and TRBJ2-1): DTGVSQNPRHKITKRGQNVTFRCDPISEHNRLYWYRQTLGQGPEFLTYFQNEAQLEKSRLLSDRFSAERPKGSFSTLEIQRTEQGDSAMYLCASSTRQFYNEQFFGPGTRLTVL.

CDR3 sequence (DNA): TGTGCCAGCAGCCCGGACAGGACGAACACTGAAGCTTTCTTT. It codes for CASSPDRTNTEAFF. The chain has TRBV7-8 and TRBJ1-1; 7 positions agree with TRBD1. CDR1 is SGHVS and CDR2 is FQNEAQ in the germline V gene. J lost 1 base, V lost 5 bases, and 4 bases had no gene match. The CDR3 sequence is 14 residues long.

This clone occurred once. The chain recombines TRBV6-2 or TRBV6-3 with TRBJ2-1, with TRBD1 matching 7 bases. Unmatched junction bases numbered 7, after V lost 5 bases and J lost 9 bases. In germline, CDR1 is MNHEY, CDR2 SVGEGT. This CDR3 contains 13 residues. The CDR3 DNA sequence: TGTGCCAGCAGTACCGAACAGGGGCTTGAGCAGTTCTTC. This sequence encodes CASSTEQGLEQFF.

The chain carries TRBV5-1 and TRBJ2-7, with D perhaps matching TRBD2 (6 bases). V lost 4 bases and J 2 bases, leaving 13 bases between the germline ends. CDR1 is SGHRS and CDR2 is YFSETQ in the germline V gene. CDR3 length: 14 residues. CDR3 DNA: TGCGCCAGCAGCCGGGACTCATATACCTACGAGCAGTACTTC. It specifies CASSRDSYTYEQYF.

The chain joins TRBV5-1 to TRBJ2-7, with D tentatively TRBD2 (6 bases). V was pared by 5 bases and J by 3 bases, with 15 bases between. This CDR3 spans 14 amino acids. Germline-derived CDR1 and CDR2 are SGHRS and YFSETQ. CDR3 in DNA: TGCGCCAGCAGTCGGCAGGAGGGTGGCTACGAGCAGTACTTC. This gives the protein CASSRQEGGYEQYF.

The J gene is TRBJ2-3, the V gene TRBV21-1; the D segment call TRBD2 is taken from the table without a DNA check. TRBV21-1 is recorded as a pseudogene. The CDR3 runs 19 residues. The CDR3 loop reads CASSCVPVSSGDRTDTQYF. In DNA, the CDR3 is TGTGCCAGCAGCTGCGTTCCGGTCTCTAGCGGGGATCGCACAGATACGCAGTATTTT.

In this sample, this clone turned up once. The chain combines TRBV12-3 or TRBV12-4 with TRBJ2-7, with 9 nucleotides matching TRBD2. The CDR3 extends over 13 amino acids. V shed 5 bases and J 5 bases; nucleotides not matched to a gene: 4. The CDR3 spells CASSPRGGNEQYF. The CDR3 coding sequence is TGTGCCAGCAGTCCGCGGGGGGGCAACGAGCAGTACTTC.

The rearrangement links TRBV5-4 to TRBJ2-5, with TRBD2 matching 8 bases. The CDR3 totals 15 residues. Germline V lookup: CDR1 SGHNT, CDR2 YYREEE (reference sequence). The ends lost 0 bases at V and 0 bases at J; junction bases unmatched: 1. CDR3 DNA sequence: TGTGCCAGCAGCTTGGGCGGGGGGCACCAAGAGACCCAGTACTTC. This sequence encodes CASSLGGGHQETQYF.

The chain joins TRBV5-6 to TRBJ2-6, with D perhaps TRBD2 (5 bases). V was trimmed by 1 base and J by 1 base, leaving 9 bases between them. The CDR3 length is 16 residues. Germline V gene lookup returns CDR1 SGHDT and CDR2 YYEEEE. The CDR3, as DNA: TGTGCCAGCAGCTTGATTACGGGATCTGGGGCCAACGTCCTGACTTTC. Translation gives CASSLITGSGANVLTF.

Only a few counts were recorded for this clone. Here the CDR3 reads CASLGQAGYGYTF. In DNA, the CDR3 is TGTGCCAGCTTGGGACAGGCGGGCTATGGCTACACCTTC. The J gene is TRBJ1-2, the V gene TRBV2; TRBD1 aligns across 8 bases. Germline V CDR1 and CDR2: SNHLY, FYNNEI. This CDR3 contains 13 residues. Trimming took 8 bases from V and 4 from J; bases not matched to a gene: 6.